This is a list of T cell receptor beta chains from one sample in a study of T cells expressing NK-cell markers. TCRdb reprocessed the 5' RACE reads; each CDR3 protein has one entry and no DNA is given. Its clone listing holds a few hundred thousand distinct CDR3 sequences. Sequences were obtained from blood T cells: a sorted CD56 or NKG2C T cell subset, CD4+ or CD8+ T cells, or bulk PBMC T cells (not recorded which). The origin of the receptors is a woman aged 45-65 years in good health. The CDR3 runs from the conserved cysteine through the conserved F or W. Each record gives: CDR3 protein, J gene, V gene.

CDR3 protein: CASSLWSWTSGRARSYEQYF
J gene: TRBJ2-7
V gene: TRBV5-1

CDR3 protein: CASSRTSGRGYNEQFF
J gene: TRBJ2-1
V gene: TRBV3-1

CDR3 protein: CASSKGQTTGELFF
J gene: TRBJ2-2
V gene: TRBV5-1

CDR3 protein: CASNRVLGNTIYF
J gene: TRBJ1-3
V gene: TRBV7-9

CDR3 protein: CASSLDQITDTQYF
J gene: TRBJ2-3
V gene: TRBV5-1

CDR3 protein: CSVGASEKLFF
J gene: TRBJ1-4
V gene: TRBV29-1

CDR3 protein: CASSLELSYNEQFF
J gene: TRBJ2-1
V gene: TRBV5-1

CDR3 protein: CSVGWSRGEYRTEAFF
J gene: TRBJ1-1
V gene: TRBV29-1

CDR3 protein: CASSPPGTGLHSEQFF
J gene: TRBJ2-1
V gene: TRBV18

CDR3 protein: CASRGTEETQYF
J gene: TRBJ2-5
V gene: TRBV12-3/TRBV12-4

CDR3 protein: CASSITGASYNEQFF
J gene: TRBJ2-1
V gene: TRBV19

CDR3 protein: CASRKIAGGPDTGELFF
J gene: TRBJ2-2
V gene: TRBV4-1

CDR3 protein: CASSFTGGSYNEQFF
J gene: TRBJ2-1
V gene: TRBV2

CDR3 protein: CASSRETDTGELFF
J gene: TRBJ2-2
V gene: TRBV4-1

CDR3 protein: CASSGQWSSYEQYF
J gene: TRBJ2-7
V gene: TRBV6-5

CDR3 protein: CSARAPELGLRNEQFF
J gene: TRBJ2-1
V gene: TRBV20-1

CDR3 protein: CSVAQGRDTEAFF
J gene: TRBJ1-1
V gene: TRBV29-1

CDR3 protein: CSASPGQINEKLFF
J gene: TRBJ1-4
V gene: TRBV20-1

CDR3 protein: CASSFVSFQGNQPQHF
J gene: TRBJ1-5
V gene: TRBV28

CDR3 protein: CASSSGFLYGYTF
J gene: TRBJ1-2
V gene: TRBV12-3/TRBV12-4

CDR3 protein: CASRSYRQNQPQHF
J gene: TRBJ1-5
V gene: TRBV28

CDR3 protein: CAITGTGGYEQYF
J gene: TRBJ2-7
V gene: TRBV10-3

CDR3 protein: CIASGLAGETQYF
J gene: TRBJ2-5
V gene: TRBV29-1

CDR3 protein: CSVEKVGGTDTQYF
J gene: TRBJ2-3
V gene: TRBV29-1

CDR3 protein: CASSYNPGTDRTDTQYF
J gene: TRBJ2-3
V gene: TRBV7-3

CDR3 protein: CASSQGQGDYNEQFF
J gene: TRBJ2-1
V gene: TRBV7-9

CDR3 protein: CASSPVGGDTQYF
J gene: TRBJ2-3
V gene: TRBV7-2

CDR3 protein: CSARLAGEKQFF
J gene: TRBJ2-1
V gene: TRBV20-1